These T cell receptor beta chains were read from a single sample in a study of blood T cell repertoires in COVID-19. Data came from immunoSEQ multiplex PCR; TCRdb stores just in-frame clones and leaves some out. The sample includes around 71,000 clones, approximately 86% of them seen just once. The specimen was peripheral blood. These TCRs come from a woman aged 55-75 years with acute or convalescent COVID-19. CDR3s include the opening cysteine and the closing phenylalanine or tryptophan. Each record gives: D gene, clone size, J gene, V gene, CDR3 DNA, CDR3 protein. D genes are given only for firm matches. Rows may omit the clone size; those that give it use once, few, many or a size class.

>NA|once|TRBJ2-2|TRBV11-3
TGTGCCAGCAGTCTACAGGGAAGCGGGGAGCTGTTTTTT
CASSLQGSGELFF
>NA|NA|TRBJ1-5|TRBV2
TGTGCCAGCAGCGAATCTATCGGGCAGCCCCAGCATTTT
CASSESIGQPQHF
>TRBD1|NA|TRBJ2-7|TRBV2
TGTGCCAGCAGGACGGGACAGGGGGTCTCCGAGCAGTACTTC
CASRTGQGVSEQYF
>NA|NA|TRBJ2-7|TRBV6-2/TRBV6-3
TGTGCCAGCAGTTACGATTTTGCAGGGGGACTCTACGAGCAGTACTTC
CASSYDFAGGLYEQYF
>TRBD1|NA|TRBJ2-3|TRBV7-2
TGTGCCAGCAGCCCCCGATCGGGACAGGGGTCGGCGGATACGCAGTATTTT
CASSPRSGQGSADTQYF
>NA|NA|TRBJ1-6|TRBV6-5
TGTGCCAGCAGTTCCCGTTCTAATAATTCACCCCTCCACTTT
CASSSRSNNSPLHF
>TRBD1|few|TRBJ1-1|TRBV9
TGTGCCAGCAGCGTAGAGGACAGGGCCAACACTGAAGCTTTCTTT
CASSVEDRANTEAFF
>TRBD1|NA|TRBJ2-5|TRBV11-2
TGTGCCAGCAGCTTAGGCCAGGGGGCGGGGGAGACCCAGTACTTC
CASSLGQGAGETQYF
>NA|NA|TRBJ2-7|TRBV4-3
TGCGCCAGCAGCCAAGATTTCGGACAGTCCTACGAGCAGTACTTC
CASSQDFGQSYEQYF
>TRBD1|NA|TRBJ1-2|TRBV3-1/TRBV3-2
TGTGCCAGCAGCCAGACAGGGGGCTATGGCTACACCTTC
CASSQTGGYGYTF
>NA|NA|TRBJ2-1|TRBV25-1
TGTGCCAGCAGTGAAGGGTGGGGACTCTACAATGAGCAGTTCTTC
CASSEGWGLYNEQFF
>NA|NA|TRBJ2-7|TRBV3-1/TRBV3-2
TGTGCCAGCAGCCAAGGGTTGCGGGGGCCCTCCTACGAGCAGTACTTC
CASSQGLRGPSYEQYF
>NA|NA|TRBJ2-1|TRBV10-3
TGTGCCATCAGTGAGTCGAGAGGGGGGGCTTGGAATGAGCAGTTCTTC
CAISESRGGAWNEQFF
>TRBD1|NA|TRBJ2-6|TRBV9
TGTGCCAGCAGCGCGCGGACAGGGGTAGACGTCCTGACTTTC
CASSARTGVDVLTF
>TRBD1|NA|TRBJ1-1|TRBV10-3
TGTGCCATCAGACCCGGACAGGACACTGAAGCTTTCTTT
CAIRPGQDTEAFF
>NA|NA|TRBJ1-6|TRBV27
TGTGCCAGCAGTAGCCTACAGGGCTCCTATAATTCACCCCTCCACTTT
CASSSLQGSYNSPLHF
>TRBD1|few|TRBJ1-2|TRBV6-1
TGTGCCAGCAGTGAAGCAGCAGGGGGCCGTGGCTACACCTTC
CASSEAAGGRGYTF
>NA|NA|TRBJ1-1|TRBV5-1
TGCGCCAGCAGCGCGCAGGGGAACACTGAAGCTTTCTTT
CASSAQGNTEAFF
>TRBD1|NA|TRBJ2-1|TRBV9
TGTGCCAGCAGCGTAGTGCTGGACAGGGGGGGTCCCAATGAGCAGTTCTTC
CASSVVLDRGGPNEQFF
>NA|NA|TRBJ1-6|TRBV2
TGTGCCAGCAGTGTAGAGGGGGGGCCCAATTCACCCCTCCACTTT
CASSVEGGPNSPLHF
>TRBD2|NA|TRBJ2-1|TRBV5-1
TGCGCCAGCAGCCTCCCCGGACTAGCGGACGCGAGCTACAATGAGCAGTTCTTC
CASSLPGLADASYNEQFF
>NA|NA|TRBJ2-1|TRBV9
TGTGCCAGCAGCGTAGACATATCACCCTACAATGAGCAGTTCTTC
CASSVDISPYNEQFF
>TRBD1|NA|TRBJ2-6|TRBV18
TGTGCCAGCTCACCTTTGGGACAGGCCTCTGGGGCCAACGTCCTGACTTTC
CASSPLGQASGANVLTF
>NA|NA|TRBJ1-1|TRBV7-9
TGTGCCAGCAGCCTAGGGGCGACGAACACTGAAGCTTTCTTT
CASSLGATNTEAFF
>NA|NA|TRBJ2-4|TRBV3-1/TRBV3-2
TGTGCCAGCAGCCAAGATTTCAGGGAACTAGCCAAAAACATTCAGTACTTC
CASSQDFRELAKNIQYF
>NA|NA|TRBJ1-5|TRBV28
TGTGCCAGCAGTTTTGGGGACTCCCGTGGTGTGGCCCAGCATTTT
CASSFGDSRGVAQHF
>TRBD1|NA|TRBJ2-7|TRBV14
TGTGCCAGCAGCCTGACGCCGGGACAGGGTCCCTACGAGCAGTACTTC
CASSLTPGQGPYEQYF
>TRBD1|NA|TRBJ2-1|TRBV7-3
TGTGCCAGCAGTAAGGACAGGGTGGGTAGTAATGAGCAGTTCTTC
CASSKDRVGSNEQFF
>NA|NA|TRBJ1-1|TRBV19
TGTGCCAGTAGTATCGCGGGATGGGGGAACACTGAAGCTTTCTTT
CASSIAGWGNTEAFF
>NA|NA|TRBJ1-1|TRBV24-1
TGTGCCACCAGTGGCCCCGGGGAGGGCCAAGACACTGAAGCTTTCTTT
CATSGPGEGQDTEAFF
>TRBD1|NA|TRBJ1-4|TRBV28
TGTGCCAGCAATTCCAGGGGGCTTAGTGAAAAACTGTTTTTT
CASNSRGLSEKLFF
>NA|NA|TRBJ2-2|TRBV7-2
TGTGCCAGCAGCACAAAACACCCCCCCTCGACCGGGGAGCTGTTTTTT
CASSTKHPPSTGELFF
>NA|NA|TRBJ2-7|TRBV27
TGTGCCAGCAGTAAAGGAGCCGGCACCTACGAGCAGTACTTC
CASSKGAGTYEQYF
>NA|NA|TRBJ2-7|TRBV21-1
TGTGCCAGCAGCCTAGGACAGGGTGGGTTCGAGCAGTACTTC
CASSLGQGGFEQYF
>TRBD2|NA|TRBJ2-2|TRBV7-9
TGTGCCAGCGGACTAGAAATCGGGGAGCTGTTTTTT
CASGLEIGELFF
>TRBD2|NA|TRBJ2-1|TRBV4-1
TGCGCCAGCAGCCAAGCGGGAGGGGTAGACGAGCAGTTCTTC
CASSQAGGVDEQFF
>NA|NA|TRBJ1-5|TRBV6-2/TRBV6-3
TGTGCCAGCAGTCCCCGGGGGGCAGGGGCGCGGAAGCCCCAGCATTTT
CASSPRGAGARKPQHF
>TRBD2|NA|TRBJ2-1|TRBV5-1
TGCGCCAGCAGCTTGGTACTAGCGGGGGGGAGTTTCGGAAATGAGCAGTTCTTC
CASSLVLAGGSFGNEQFF
>TRBD1|NA|TRBJ2-1|TRBV29-1
TGCAGCCTGAGACAGGGGATCAATGAGCAGTTCTTC
CSLRQGINEQFF
>NA|NA|TRBJ2-6|TRBV5-1
TGCGCCAGCAGCTTGGGTTTAGTCCCCTCTGGGGCCAACGTCCTGACTTTC
CASSLGLVPSGANVLTF
>TRBD1|NA|TRBJ2-1|TRBV27
TGTGCCAGCAGTTTGGACAGGGAGAGGAATGAGCAGTTCTTC
CASSLDRERNEQFF